A selection of T cell receptor beta chains follows, all from one sample in a study of blood T cell repertoires in COVID-19. Assay: immunoSEQ multiplex PCR; the TCRdb copy retains only in-frame clones and omits some. The table records 100,000 or so clones, roughly four fifths of them present only once. Source material: peripheral blood. All receptors come from a man between 50 and 59 years old with active or convalescent COVID-19. CDR3s include the opening cysteine and the closing phenylalanine or tryptophan. Fields, in order: CDR3 length, clone size, D gene, V gene, J gene, CDR3 protein, CDR3 DNA. D genes are given only for firm matches. Expanded clones are given a class, and other clones once, few, many or no size at all.

cdr3_length: 14
clone_size: -
d_call: TRBD1
v_call: TRBV6-5
j_call: TRBJ2-1
cdr3_aa: CASNRQGAHNEQFF
cdr3_nt: TGTGCCAGCAATAGACAGGGGGCGCACAATGAGCAGTTCTTC

cdr3_length: 15
clone_size: -
d_call: -
v_call: TRBV6-6
j_call: TRBJ2-5
cdr3_aa: CASSYSRPVGETQYF
cdr3_nt: TGTGCCAGCAGTTACTCGAGGCCGGTTGGCGAGACCCAGTACTTC

cdr3_length: 14
clone_size: -
d_call: TRBD1
v_call: TRBV5-1
j_call: TRBJ1-1
cdr3_aa: CASSGTGLNTEAFF
cdr3_nt: TGCGCCAGCAGTGGGACAGGCCTGAACACTGAAGCTTTCTTT

cdr3_length: 15
clone_size: -
d_call: -
v_call: TRBV3-1/TRBV3-2
j_call: TRBJ2-1
cdr3_aa: CASSQDFGQYNEQFF
cdr3_nt: TGTGCCAGCAGCCAAGATTTTGGGCAGTACAATGAGCAGTTCTTC

cdr3_length: 16
clone_size: once
d_call: TRBD2
v_call: TRBV19
j_call: TRBJ2-5
cdr3_aa: CASTETSGGQSQTQYF
cdr3_nt: TGTGCCAGTACCGAGACTAGCGGGGGACAATCACAGACCCAGTACTTC

cdr3_length: 18
clone_size: -
d_call: TRBD2
v_call: TRBV2
j_call: TRBJ2-1
cdr3_aa: CASSGKTSGGAPPVEQFF
cdr3_nt: TGTGCCAGCAGTGGGAAGACTAGCGGGGGGGCCCCCCCGGTTGAGCAGTTCTTC

cdr3_length: 14
clone_size: -
d_call: -
v_call: TRBV5-4
j_call: TRBJ2-5
cdr3_aa: CASSLGEVQETQYF
cdr3_nt: TGTGCCAGCAGCTTGGGGGAGGTCCAAGAGACCCAGTACTTC

cdr3_length: 15
clone_size: -
d_call: -
v_call: TRBV9
j_call: TRBJ1-4
cdr3_aa: CASSVAAGVGEKLFF
cdr3_nt: TGTGCCAGCAGCGTAGCAGCAGGGGTCGGGGAAAAACTGTTTTTT

cdr3_length: 12
clone_size: -
d_call: -
v_call: TRBV18
j_call: TRBJ2-5
cdr3_aa: CASSPGGETQYF
cdr3_nt: TGTGCCAGCTCACCCGGGGGAGAGACCCAGTACTTC

cdr3_length: 13
clone_size: -
d_call: TRBD2
v_call: TRBV10-3
j_call: TRBJ2-7
cdr3_aa: CAISRTSGDEQYF
cdr3_nt: TGTGCCATCAGCCGGACTAGCGGGGACGAGCAGTACTTC

cdr3_length: 13
clone_size: -
d_call: -
v_call: TRBV2
j_call: TRBJ2-7
cdr3_aa: CASRGLKSYEQYF
cdr3_nt: TGTGCCAGCAGGGGACTGAAATCCTACGAGCAGTACTTC

cdr3_length: 15
clone_size: -
d_call: -
v_call: TRBV14
j_call: TRBJ2-1
cdr3_aa: CASSQEIRLYNEQFF
cdr3_nt: TGTGCCAGCAGCCAAGAGATACGACTCTACAATGAGCAGTTCTTC

cdr3_length: 13
clone_size: once
d_call: -
v_call: TRBV12-3/TRBV12-4
j_call: TRBJ1-2
cdr3_aa: CASSLRGQDGYTF
cdr3_nt: TGTGCCAGCAGTTTGAGGGGACAAGATGGCTACACCTTC

cdr3_length: 13
clone_size: -
d_call: -
v_call: TRBV7-2
j_call: TRBJ2-3
cdr3_aa: CASSLARADTQYF
cdr3_nt: TGTGCCAGCAGCTTAGCGCGAGCAGATACGCAGTATTTT

cdr3_length: 13
clone_size: -
d_call: TRBD1
v_call: TRBV29-1
j_call: TRBJ2-7
cdr3_aa: CSVKGQGKYEQYF
cdr3_nt: TGCAGCGTCAAGGGACAGGGCAAATACGAGCAGTACTTC

cdr3_length: 19
clone_size: -
d_call: TRBD1
v_call: TRBV5-4
j_call: TRBJ2-5
cdr3_aa: CASSSDRGLIGTGGETQYF
cdr3_nt: TGTGCCAGCAGCTCTGACAGGGGGCTGATCGGGACAGGAGGGGAGACCCAGTACTTC

cdr3_length: 13
clone_size: few
d_call: TRBD1
v_call: TRBV19
j_call: TRBJ1-6
cdr3_aa: CASRGTGVSPLHF
cdr3_nt: TGTGCCAGTCGGGGGACAGGGGTTTCACCCCTCCACTTT

cdr3_length: 16
clone_size: -
d_call: TRBD2
v_call: TRBV9
j_call: TRBJ2-5
cdr3_aa: CASSGGVLAGQETQYF
cdr3_nt: TGTGCCAGCAGCGGGGGCGTACTAGCGGGGCAAGAGACCCAGTACTTC

cdr3_length: 14
clone_size: -
d_call: -
v_call: TRBV2
j_call: TRBJ2-5
cdr3_aa: CASSEVVTVETQYF
cdr3_nt: TGTGCCAGCAGTGAGGTGGTGACAGTAGAGACCCAGTACTTC

cdr3_length: 16
clone_size: -
d_call: -
v_call: TRBV9
j_call: TRBJ2-2
cdr3_aa: CASRAPGGLNTGELFF
cdr3_nt: TGTGCCAGCAGGGCCCCGGGGGGCTTAAACACCGGGGAGCTGTTTTTT

cdr3_length: 13
clone_size: -
d_call: -
v_call: TRBV11-2
j_call: TRBJ2-2
cdr3_aa: CASSWGNTGELFF
cdr3_nt: TGTGCCAGCAGCTGGGGCAACACCGGGGAGCTGTTTTTT

cdr3_length: 12
clone_size: -
d_call: -
v_call: TRBV10-3
j_call: TRBJ2-7
cdr3_aa: CAISEDSYEQYF
cdr3_nt: TGTGCCATCAGTGAGGACAGCTACGAGCAGTACTTC

cdr3_length: 16
clone_size: -
d_call: TRBD1
v_call: TRBV5-1
j_call: TRBJ2-2
cdr3_aa: CASSTGGSESTGELFF
cdr3_nt: TGCGCCAGCAGCACAGGGGGCTCGGAGAGCACCGGGGAGCTGTTTTTT

cdr3_length: 14
clone_size: -
d_call: -
v_call: TRBV10-3
j_call: TRBJ1-5
cdr3_aa: CAISADSYNQPQHF
cdr3_nt: TGTGCCATCAGTGCGGACAGTTACAATCAGCCCCAGCATTTT

cdr3_length: 14
clone_size: -
d_call: -
v_call: TRBV13
j_call: TRBJ1-6
cdr3_aa: CASSLGGDNSPLHF
cdr3_nt: TGTGCCAGCAGCTTAGGCGGAGATAATTCACCCCTCCACTTT